These 8 T cell receptor beta chains originate from one sample sequenced in a study of CD8 T cells in ankylosing spondylitis. Whole-study results and caveats: A TCR beta motif of about eight highly homologous variants seemed to mark ankylosing spondylitis blood.

Their antigen targets remain unknown. TCRdb re-called the 5' RACE reads with MiXCR, one entry per CDR3 protein. Of 450,000 to 550,000 distinct CDR3 sequences detected, approximately 5.3% appear once; the ten largest clones hold around 3.6%. What was sequenced was blood, either unsorted or a sorted T cell fraction (not recorded which). These receptors all come from a male donor with ankylosing spondylitis.

The chain has TRBV18 and TRBJ2-5; D may be TRBD2 (5 bases). The CDR3 loop spans 17 amino acids. V gave up 6 bases and J gave up 0 bases, with 20 bases separating them. The germline gives CDR1 KGHSH, CDR2 LQKENI. The CDR3 DNA reads as TGTGCCAGCTCCCCAAGAGGCGGCGGGCCGAACCAAGAGACCCAGTACTTC. It encodes CASSPRGGGPNQETQYF.

This clonotype appeared many times. This chain uses TRBV5-1 with TRBJ1-6, with 10 bases matching TRBD1. The CDR3 is made up of 15 amino acids. J was trimmed by 8 bases and V by 2 bases; bases with no gene match: 4. Germline V gives CDR1 SGHRS, CDR2 YFSETQ. In DNA, the CDR3 is TGCGCCAGCAGCTTTGGGACAGGGGATTATTCACCCCTCCACTTT. As protein: CASSFGTGDYSPLHF.

This clonotype appeared many times. The V call is TRBV29-1, the J call TRBJ2-3, with D possibly being TRBD2 (6 bases). The CDR3 loop spans 13 amino acids. Germline V CDR1 and CDR2: SQVTM, ANQGSEA. V shed 4 bases and J shed 1 base, with 9 bases lying between them. CDR3 sequence: CSVGGTGTDTQYF. The CDR3 nucleotides read TGCAGCGTTGGAGGGACTGGCACAGATACGCAGTATTTT.

Many counts were recorded for this clonotype. The rearrangement links TRBV12-3 or TRBV12-4 to TRBJ2-7, with a tentative D call TRBD2 (6 bases). This CDR3 comprises 15 residues. Trimming removed 5 bases at V and 7 bases at J, with 21 bases between. This chain's CDR3 is CASSPRGAAGYEQYF. The DNA of the CDR3 is TGTGCCAGCAGTCCACGCGGGGCGGCAGGTTATGAGCAGTACTTC.

V usage is TRBV6-1 and J usage is TRBJ2-5, with a weak D call TRBD1 (5 bases). CDR1 MNHNS and CDR2 SASEGT come from the germline V gene. The V and J ends lost 4 bases and 1 base respectively, with 7 bases between them. The CDR3 totals 13 residues. This CDR3 reads CASSGTIQETQYF. The CDR3 DNA sequence: TGTGCCAGCAGTGGGACAATCCAAGAGACCCAGTACTTC.

This clonotype was counted many times. The CDR3 sequence is CASSLLTSGGLHPDTQYF. As DNA, the CDR3 is TGTGCCAGCAGTTTATTGACTAGCGGGGGCCTGCATCCAGATACGCAGTATTTT. This chain connects TRBV28 to TRBJ2-3, with TRBD2 matching 12 bases. This CDR3 is 18 amino acids long. Germline-derived CDR1 and CDR2 are MDHEN and SYDVKM. Losses at the gene ends were 1 base for V and 4 bases for J; bases not matched to a gene: 9.

V usage is TRBV25-1 and J usage is TRBJ2-6; 8 bases line up with TRBD1. This CDR3 contains 17 residues. In germline, CDR1 is MGHDK, CDR2 SYGVNS. Unmatched junction bases numbered 8, after V lost 5 bases and J lost 2 bases. The CDR3 region has the DNA TGTGCCAGCAGTCCCGACAGGGGTGGGGCTGGGGCCAACGTCCTGACTTTC. Translating it yields CASSPDRGGAGANVLTF. The full variable domain, rest sourced from reference TRBV25-1 and TRBJ2-6, is EADIYQTPRYLVIGTGKKITLECSQTMGHDKMYWYQQDPGMELHLIHYSYGVNSTEKGDLSSESTVSRIRTEHFPLTLESARPSHTSQYLCASSPDRGGAGANVLTFGAGSRLTVL.

This clonotype occurred many times. The chain recombines TRBV7-9 with TRBJ2-5; unclear D gene. The CDR3 sequence is 14 residues long. V dropped 5 bases and J dropped 4 bases, with 14 bases sitting between them. Germline V gene sequence: CDR1 SEHNR, CDR2 FQNEAQ (reference sequence). CDR3 sequence reads: CASSPPWRRETQYF. In nucleotides, the CDR3 is TGTGCCAGCAGCCCGCCTTGGAGAAGAGAGACCCAGTACTTC.